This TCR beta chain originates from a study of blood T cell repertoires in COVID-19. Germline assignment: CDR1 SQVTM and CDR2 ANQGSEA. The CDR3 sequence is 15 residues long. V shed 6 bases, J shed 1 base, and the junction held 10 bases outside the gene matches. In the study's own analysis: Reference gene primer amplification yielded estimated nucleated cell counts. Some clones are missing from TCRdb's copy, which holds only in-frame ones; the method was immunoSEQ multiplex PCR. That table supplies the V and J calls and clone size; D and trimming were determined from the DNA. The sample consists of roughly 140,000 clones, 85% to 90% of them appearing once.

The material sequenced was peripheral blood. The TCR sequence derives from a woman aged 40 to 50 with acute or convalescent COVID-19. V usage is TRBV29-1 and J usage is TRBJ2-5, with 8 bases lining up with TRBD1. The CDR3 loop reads CSVRGQGRSQETQYF. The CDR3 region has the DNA TGCAGCGTAAGAGGACAGGGTCGGTCCCAAGAGACCCAGTACTTC.